Listed here is a single T cell receptor beta chain. Under the authors' procedure: Amplification of reference gene primers was used by the study to estimate nucleated cell counts. Clones were sequenced by immunoSEQ multiplex PCR, and TCRdb holds only the in-frame ones, with some missing. The V and J calls and clone size are taken from that table; D and trimming were inferred from the DNA. The sample yields some 260,000 clones, 88% seen once. CDR1 is SGHRS, CDR2 YFSETQ, per germline. The CDR3 length is 15 residues. The V and J ends lost 4 bases and 2 bases, in that order; junction bases with no gene match: 3. This sample was included in a study of blood T cell repertoires in COVID-19. Looking at the study overall: COVID-19 samples from acute and convalescent phases originated in the United States, Italy and Spain. T cells, B-cell-depleted T cells, or PBMCs provided the cDNA or gDNA that served as material.

The clonotype was recovered from a woman aged 25 to 39 with acute or convalescent COVID-19. Source material: peripheral blood. The chain has TRBV5-1 and TRBJ2-7; 13 bases fit TRBD2. Here the CDR3 reads CASSPGLAGAYEQYF. The CDR3 nucleotides read TGCGCCAGCAGCCCAGGACTAGCGGGAGCCTACGAGCAGTACTTC.